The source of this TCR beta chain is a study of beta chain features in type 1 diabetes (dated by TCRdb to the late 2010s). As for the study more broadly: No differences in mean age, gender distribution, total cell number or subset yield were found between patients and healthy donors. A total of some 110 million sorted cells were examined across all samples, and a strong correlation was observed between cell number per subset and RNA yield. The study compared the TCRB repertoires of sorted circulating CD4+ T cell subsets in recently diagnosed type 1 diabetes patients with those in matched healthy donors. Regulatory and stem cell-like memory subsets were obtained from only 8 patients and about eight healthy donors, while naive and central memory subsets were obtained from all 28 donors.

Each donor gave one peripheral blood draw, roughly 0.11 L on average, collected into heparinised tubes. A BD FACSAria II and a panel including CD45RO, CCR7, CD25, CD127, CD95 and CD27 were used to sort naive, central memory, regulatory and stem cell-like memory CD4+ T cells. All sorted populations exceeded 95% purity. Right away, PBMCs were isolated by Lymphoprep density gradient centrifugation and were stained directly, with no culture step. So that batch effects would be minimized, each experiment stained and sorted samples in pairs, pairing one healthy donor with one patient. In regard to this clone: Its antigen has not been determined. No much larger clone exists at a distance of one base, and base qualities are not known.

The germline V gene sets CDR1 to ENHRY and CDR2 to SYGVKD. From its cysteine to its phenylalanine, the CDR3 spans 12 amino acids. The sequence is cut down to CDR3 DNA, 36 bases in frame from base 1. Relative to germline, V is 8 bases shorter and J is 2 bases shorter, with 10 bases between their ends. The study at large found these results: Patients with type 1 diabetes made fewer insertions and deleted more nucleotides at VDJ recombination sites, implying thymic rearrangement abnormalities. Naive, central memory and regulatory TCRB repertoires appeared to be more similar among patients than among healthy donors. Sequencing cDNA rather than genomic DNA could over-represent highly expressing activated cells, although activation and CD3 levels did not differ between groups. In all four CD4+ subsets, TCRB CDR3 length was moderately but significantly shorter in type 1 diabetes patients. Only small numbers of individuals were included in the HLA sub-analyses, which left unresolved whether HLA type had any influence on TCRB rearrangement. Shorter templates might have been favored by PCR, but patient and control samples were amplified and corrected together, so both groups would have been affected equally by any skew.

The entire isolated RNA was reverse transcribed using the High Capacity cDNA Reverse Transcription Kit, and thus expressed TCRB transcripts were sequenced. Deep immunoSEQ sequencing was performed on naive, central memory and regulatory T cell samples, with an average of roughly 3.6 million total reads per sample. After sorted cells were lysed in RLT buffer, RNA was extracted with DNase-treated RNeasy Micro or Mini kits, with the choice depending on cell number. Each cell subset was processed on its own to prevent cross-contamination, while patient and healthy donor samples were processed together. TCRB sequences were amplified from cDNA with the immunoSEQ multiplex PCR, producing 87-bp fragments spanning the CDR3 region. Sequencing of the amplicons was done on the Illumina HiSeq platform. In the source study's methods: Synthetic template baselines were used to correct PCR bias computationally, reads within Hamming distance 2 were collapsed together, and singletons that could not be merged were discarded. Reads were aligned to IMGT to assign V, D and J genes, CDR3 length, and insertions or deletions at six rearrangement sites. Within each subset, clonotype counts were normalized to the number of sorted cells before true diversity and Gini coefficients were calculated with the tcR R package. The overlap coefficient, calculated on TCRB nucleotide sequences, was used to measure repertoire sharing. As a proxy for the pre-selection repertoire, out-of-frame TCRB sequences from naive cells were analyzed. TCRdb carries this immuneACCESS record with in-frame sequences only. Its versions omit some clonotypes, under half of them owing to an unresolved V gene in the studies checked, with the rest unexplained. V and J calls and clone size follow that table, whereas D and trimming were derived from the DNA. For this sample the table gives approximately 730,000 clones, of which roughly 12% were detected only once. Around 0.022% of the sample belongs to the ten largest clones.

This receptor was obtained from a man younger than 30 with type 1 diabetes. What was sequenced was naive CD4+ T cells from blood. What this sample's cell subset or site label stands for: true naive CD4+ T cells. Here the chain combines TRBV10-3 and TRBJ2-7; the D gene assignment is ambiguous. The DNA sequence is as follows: TGTGCCATCGCCCCGAGTACCTACGAGCAGTACTTC. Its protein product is CAIAPSTYEQYF.